These 3 T cell receptor beta chains came from one sample sequenced in a study of beta chain features in type 1 diabetes. The authors reverse transcribed all of the isolated RNA, so sequencing captured expressed TCRB transcripts. Profiling relied on immunoSEQ multiplex PCR, and the TCRdb table lists in-frame clones only, not all of them. This repertoire shows 200,000 to 250,000 clones, roughly a tenth found once; its top ten account for 1% to 1.5%. Sequencing input: central memory CD4+ T cells from blood. The source of these receptors is a man between 18 and 29 years old in good health.

Comment on this clone: Other DNA sequences of this sample code for an identical CDR3. This chain uses TRBV29-1 with TRBJ2-7; D perhaps matches TRBD2 (7 bases). CDR3 length equals 14 residues. The ends were cut back, 6 bases at V and 4 bases at J, with 19 bases in the middle. From germline, CDR1 is SQVTM and CDR2 ANQGSEA. The CDR3 coding sequence is TGCAGCGTCGGCGGGGGCAGGGGAACTTACGAGCAGTACTTC. This gives the protein CSVGGGRGTYEQYF.

In this sample, this clone turned up a few times. The chain employs TRBV7-8 and TRBJ2-1, with 8 bases matching TRBD1. Germline V gene data show CDR1 as SGHVS and CDR2 as FQNEAQ. The ends lost 5 bases at V and 8 bases at J; junction bases unmatched: 11. The CDR3 sequence is 15 residues long. CDR3 residues: CASSARQGISDEQFF. CDR3 bases: TGTGCCAGCAGCGCGCGACAGGGGATTAGTGATGAGCAGTTCTTC.

The V gene is TRBV30, the J gene TRBJ1-4; D unclear. Germline V lookup: CDR1 GTSNPN, CDR2 SVGIG (reference sequence). V dropped 4 bases and J dropped 5 bases, with 17 bases sitting between them. The CDR3 totals 15 residues. The CDR3 loop is CAWTPYSGPNEKLFF. The CDR3 DNA is TGTGCCTGGACCCCTTATTCCGGGCCGAATGAAAAACTGTTTTTT. Full variable domain (remainder filled in from reference TRBV30 and TRBJ1-4): SQTIHQWPATLVQPVGSPLSLECTVEGTSNPNLYWYRQAAGRGLQLLFYSVGIGQISSEVPQNLSASRPQDRQFILSSKKLLLSDSGFYLCAWTPYSGPNEKLFFGSGTQLSVL.